This T cell receptor (beta chain) was captured in a study of T cells after yellow fever vaccination. This CDR3 spans 16 amino acids. The V gene's germline CDR1 is MGHRA and CDR2 YSYEKL. Trimming took 3 bases from V and 3 from J; bases not matched to a gene: 6. This clonotype was picked up a small number of times. Antigen specificity is unknown. Study findings and constraints: Most primary-vaccination clones recurred post-booster (approximately 96% CD4, roughly 87% CD8). High-abundance clonotypes from the bulk population could contaminate FACS-sorted repertoires. A weaker secondary response peaked on day 5, the primary on day 15.

The authors made TCR cDNA by 5'RACE template switching, adding a universal primer site and UMIs. TCRdb reprocessed the 5' RACE reads via MiXCR and lists one record per CDR3 protein. The repertoire consists of hundreds of thousands of distinct CDR3 sequences, with about 13% occurring once and the leading ten covering around an eighth. The material sequenced was PBMCs, taken on the day of the yellow fever booster vaccination. The V call is TRBV4-1, the J call TRBJ2-3; TRBD2 matches at 10 bases. This TCR came from a man under 40 who received the YFV17D yellow fever vaccine. The CDR3 DNA reads TGCGCCAGCAGCCAGCCCTCTAGCGGGAGTACAGATACGCAGTATTTT. Translation gives CASSQPSSGSTDTQYF.